Listed here are 18 T cell receptor beta chains from one sample, sequenced in a study of high-grade serous ovarian cancer treatment subgroups. Only in-frame clones appear in the TCRdb table, and some are missing; sequencing was by immunoSEQ multiplex PCR. Of thousands of clones detected, under 70% appear once; the ten largest clones hold over 12%. Tumor tissue was taken before any definitive surgery or chemotherapy was given. Source material: tumor tissue. These receptors came from a human donor with high-grade serous ovarian cancer.

The rearrangement joins TRBV19 to TRBJ1-1; D not resolved. This CDR3 is 16 amino acids long. The V gene's germline CDR1 is LNHDA and CDR2 SQIVND (reference sequence). Trimming took off 2 bases at V and 0 bases at J, with 13 bases between the two ends. CDR3 nucleotide sequence: TGTGCCAGTAGTATATCGGGGAGAGGGTTGAACACTGAAGCTTTCTTT. Translation: CASSISGRGLNTEAFF.

The chain carries TRBV7-6 and TRBJ1-4; D perhaps matches TRBD1 (6 bases). CDR1 is SGHVS, CDR2 FNYEAQ, per germline. V shed 7 bases and J shed 6 bases, with 15 bases lying between them. CDR3 length: 14 amino acids. The CDR3 here is CASKTGPSDEKLFF. The CDR3 DNA reads TGTGCCAGCAAAACAGGGCCCTCGGATGAAAAACTGTTTTTT.

The V call is TRBV11-2, the J call TRBJ2-1; tentatively, D is TRBD2 (5 bases). Between the trimmed V and J ends, which lost 3 bases and 7 bases, there was a span of 10 bases. The germline V gene encodes CDR1 SGHAT and CDR2 FQNNGV. There are 13 residues in the CDR3. The CDR3 sequence is CASSFGGLNEQFF. CDR3 sequence (DNA): TGTGCCAGCAGCTTTGGAGGTTTAAATGAGCAGTTCTTC. The full variable domain, completed using reference TRBV11-2 and TRBJ2-1, is EAGVAQSPRYKIIEKRQSVAFWCNPISGHATLYWYQQILGQGPKLLIQFQNNGVVDDSQLPKDRFSAERLKGVDSTLKIQPAKLEDSAVYLCASSFGGLNEQFFGPGTRLTVL.

The chain joins TRBV11-3 to TRBJ2-2; 9 bases match TRBD1. With 5 bases clipped from V and 7 bases from J, the junction kept 8 bases outside the gene matches. This CDR3 region has 15 residues. Germline V gene lookup returns CDR1 SGHNT and CDR2 YENEEA. DNA for the CDR3: TGTGCCAGCAGCACCACAGGGGGCGCGGGCGGGGAGCTGTTTTTT. This gives the protein CASSTTGGAGGELFF. Full variable domain (outside the CDR3, taken from reference TRBV11-3 and TRBJ2-2): EAGVVQSPRYKIIEKKQPVAFWCNPISGHNTLYWYLQNLGQGPELLIRYENEEAVDDSQLPKDRFSAERLKGVDSTLKIQPAELGDSAVYLCASSTTGGAGGELFFGEGSRLTVL.

The V call is TRBV7-9, the J call TRBJ2-1; D is ambiguous. The germline V gene encodes CDR1 SEHNR and CDR2 FQNEAQ (reference sequence). This CDR3 has 11 residues. Trimming removed 1 base at V and 10 bases at J, with 5 bases between. CDR3 amino acids: CASSLDLEQFF. For the CDR3, the DNA is TGTGCCAGCAGCTTAGACCTCGAGCAGTTCTTC.

V usage is TRBV18 and J usage is TRBJ2-1; the match to TRBD1 covers 7 bases. CDR3 length equals 14 residues. With 8 bases clipped from V and 5 bases from J, the junction kept 9 bases outside the gene matches. Germline V gives CDR1 KGHSH, CDR2 LQKENI. The DNA of the CDR3 is TGTGCCAGCGCCCCAGGGGGACAGAACAATGAGCAGTTCTTC. The encoded protein is CASAPGGQNNEQFF.

The genes are TRBV6-1 and TRBJ1-5; D unresolved. With 5 bases removed from V and 0 bases from J, the gap between germline ends came to 8 bases. CDR3 length equals 14 residues. Germline V lookup: CDR1 MNHNS, CDR2 SASEGT. CDR3 loop: CASSQSISNQPQHF. CDR3 nucleotide sequence: TGTGCCAGCAGTCAGAGCATTAGCAATCAGCCCCAGCATTTT.

The chain combines TRBV9 with TRBJ1-4; no clear D gene. Germline CDR1 SGDLS, CDR2 YYNGEE. V gave up 0 bases and J gave up 8 bases, with 11 bases separating them. CDR3 size: 14 residues. CDR3 amino acids: CASSVEPVGEKLFF. As DNA, the CDR3 is TGTGCCAGCAGCGTAGAACCGGTTGGGGAAAAACTGTTTTTT.

This clone was detected only a few times. V usage is TRBV7-2 and J usage is TRBJ1-1; D gene uncertain. Trimming took 6 bases from V and 1 from J, leaving 15 bases between them. CDR3 length: 15 residues. From germline, CDR1 is SGHTA and CDR2 FQGNSA. The CDR3 region has the DNA TGTGCCAGCAGACTCAACCCGGGAGCGAACACTGAAGCTTTCTTT. Protein: CASRLNPGANTEAFF.

The V call is TRBV7-6, the J call TRBJ1-1, with unresolved D. Trimming stripped 4 bases from V and 1 base from J, with 7 bases between. The V gene's germline CDR1 is SGHVS and CDR2 FNYEAQ. This CDR3 region has 13 residues. As DNA, the CDR3 is TGTGCCAGCAGCTCACAAGAGAACACTGAAGCTTTCTTT. Its protein is CASSSQENTEAFF.

This chain links TRBV28 with TRBJ1-4; D is undetermined. The germline CDR1 and CDR2 sequences are MDHEN and SYDVKM. This CDR3 spans 13 amino acids. Trimming pared 5 bases from V and 3 bases from J, leaving 7 bases between. CDR3 sequence: CASSVVPNEKLFF. Written as DNA, the CDR3 is TGTGCCAGCAGTGTGGTTCCTAATGAAAAACTGTTTTTT.

V is TRBV18 and J is TRBJ2-4, with D possibly called TRBD1 or TRBD2 (5 bases each). Germline V gene lookup returns CDR1 KGHSH and CDR2 LQKENI. The CDR3 totals 15 residues. V shed 1 base and J shed 8 bases, with 15 bases lying between them. The CDR3 sequence is CASSPRRGDGDIQYF. CDR3 bases: TGTGCCAGCTCACCACGGCGAGGGGATGGGGACATTCAGTACTTC.

This clone is categorized as medium-sized. The rearrangement links TRBV5-4 to TRBJ2-7; 7 bases fit TRBD2. The J segment lost 3 bases and the V segment lost 3 bases, leaving 0 bases of the junction unmatched. CDR1 and CDR2 (germline): SGHNT, YYREEE (reference sequence). CDR3 length: 12 amino acids. This CDR3 is CASSSGGYEQYF. The CDR3 nucleotides are TGTGCCAGCAGCTCGGGGGGCTACGAGCAGTACTTC.

V usage is TRBV6-6 and J usage is TRBJ1-1; possibly TRBD1 for D (5 bases). The CDR3 length is 12 residues. Germline assignment: CDR1 MNHNY and CDR2 SVGAGI (reference sequence). Deletions cut 3 bases from V and 8 bases from J, with 10 bases between. The chain's CDR3 is CASSYRSGEAFF. The CDR3 DNA is TGTGCCAGCAGTTATAGGTCAGGGGAAGCTTTCTTT.

The chain employs TRBV15 and TRBJ2-5; D call uncertain. Germline V gene sequence: CDR1 LNHNV, CDR2 YYDKDF (reference sequence). Between the trimmed V and J ends, which lost 5 bases and 5 bases, there was a span of 12 bases. This CDR3 spans 13 amino acids. Here the CDR3 reads CATSFQGGETQYF. In DNA form, the CDR3 reads TGTGCCACCAGCTTCCAAGGTGGGGAGACCCAGTACTTC.

This clone ranks as large. This chain links TRBV30 with TRBJ2-1; no clear D. The V gene lost 2 bases and the J gene lost 10 bases, with 9 bases spanning the gap. The CDR3 runs to 11 residues. CDR1 is GTSNPN, CDR2 SVGIG, per germline (reference sequence). CDR3 sequence reads: CAWSTPREQFF. CDR3 DNA sequence: TGTGCCTGGAGTACCCCTAGGGAGCAGTTCTTC.

The chain couples TRBV4-2 to TRBJ1-5; D call uncertain. V was clipped by 0 bases and J by 0 bases, with 9 bases between them. The CDR3 has 16 residues. Germline V lookup: CDR1 LGHNA, CDR2 YNFKEQ. Written as DNA, the CDR3 is TGTGCCAGCAGCCAAGAATCCAGCCTTAGCAATCAGCCCCAGCATTTT. Its protein product is CASSQESSLSNQPQHF.

The DNA for the CDR3 is TGTGCCAGCAGCTTAGTAGTCCCGGTTAGCGAGGACAATGAAGCTTTCTTT. The encoded protein is CASSLVVPVSEDNEAFF. The chain carries TRBV11-2 and TRBJ1-1, with D perhaps matching TRBD1 (5 bases). V was shortened by 1 base and J by 7 bases, with 22 bases between the two germline ends. This CDR3 spans 17 amino acids. Germline V CDR1 and CDR2: SGHAT, FQNNGV.